This passage covers 13 T cell receptor beta chains from one sample sequenced in a study of cytomegalovirus exposure and HLA in healthy donors. Researchers ran the PCR with 60 Vbeta and 13 Jbeta primers. Produced via immunoSEQ multiplex PCR; TCRdb's table is partial and in-frame only. The sample carries approximately 100,000 clones, 70% to 80% recorded once. The sequenced material came from PBMCs. All receptors come from a human donor in good health.

The V and J genes are TRBV7-2 and TRBJ2-5; D not certain. CDR1 and CDR2 (germline): SGHTA, FQGNSA. The germline V and J ends were trimmed by 3 bases and 3 bases, with 11 bases remaining between them. This CDR3 spans 14 amino acids. CDR3 residues: CASSLSGPKETQYF. DNA for the CDR3: TGTGCCAGCAGCTTGAGTGGGCCTAAAGAGACCCAGTACTTC.

The CDR3 DNA reads TGCGCCAGCAGCTTAATTTGGACAGGGCAAGAAAAACTGTTTTTT. Protein: CASSLIWTGQEKLFF. The chain combines TRBV5-1 with TRBJ1-4; TRBD1 matches at 8 bases. The CDR3 length is 15 residues. V lost 2 bases to trimming and J lost 8 bases; unmatched junction nucleotides: 8. CDR1 SGHRS and CDR2 YFSETQ come from the germline V gene.

The count of this clone is one. The chain is built from TRBV28 and TRBJ1-2; tentative D call: TRBD1 (5 bases). V lost 3 bases to trimming and J lost 2 bases, with 10 bases between them. The length of the CDR3 is 14 residues. Germline values: CDR1 MDHEN, CDR2 SYDVKM. The CDR3 region is CASSFRDRNYGYTF. The CDR3 DNA reads TGTGCCAGCAGTTTCAGGGATAGGAACTATGGCTACACCTTC.

V gene TRBV2 combines with J gene TRBJ1-6; 7 bases are a match to TRBD1. With 6 bases clipped from V and 5 bases from J, the junction kept 16 bases outside the gene matches. The CDR3 is 18 amino acids. From germline, CDR1 is SNHLY and CDR2 FYNNEI. CDR3 sequence reads: CASSFPSPQGRNNSPLHF. CDR3 bases: TGTGCCAGCAGCTTCCCCTCACCACAGGGGAGGAATAATTCACCCCTCCACTTT.

The chain carries TRBV7-9 and TRBJ1-1; a weak D match, TRBD1 (5 bases). Germline V gene data show CDR1 as SEHNR and CDR2 as FQNEAQ (reference sequence). This CDR3 is 12 amino acids long. Deletions cut 5 bases from V and 7 bases from J, with 11 bases between. The DNA of the CDR3 is TGTGCCAGCAGCCCCCAGGGATTTGAAGCTTTCTTT. It specifies CASSPQGFEAFF.

This clone has a handful of counts. This sequence joins TRBV6-5 and TRBJ2-3; 8 positions match TRBD1. This CDR3 has 13 amino acids. Germline CDR1 reads MNHEY; CDR2 reads SVGAGI. The trim removed 5 bases at V and 6 bases at J, leaving 4 bases unmatched. CDR3 in amino acids: CASSAGGRDTQYF. The CDR3 nucleotides are TGTGCCAGCAGTGCAGGGGGCAGGGATACGCAGTATTTT.

This sequence joins TRBV28 and TRBJ1-2; the D gene is possibly TRBD1 (5 bases). Germline V gene sequence: CDR1 MDHEN, CDR2 SYDVKM. The CDR3 loop spans 13 amino acids. V was clipped by 1 base and J by 8 bases, with 11 bases between them. The CDR3 is CASSLLAGRGYTF. Here the CDR3 DNA reads TGTGCCAGCAGTTTATTGGCGGGGCGCGGCTACACCTTC.

This chain links TRBV7-2 with TRBJ2-7; TRBD2 matches 10 bases. CDR3 length: 13 amino acids. V dropped 5 bases and J dropped 12; count of bases not matched to a gene: 10. Looked up from germline, CDR1 is SGHTA and CDR2 is FQGNSA. In DNA form, the CDR3 reads TGTGCCAGCAGCCCTAGCGGGGGACCTAGCTTGTACTTC. This gives the protein CASSPSGGPSLYF.

The chain has TRBV19 and TRBJ2-7, with 12 bases matching TRBD1. In germline, CDR1 is LNHDA, CDR2 SQIVND (reference sequence). Trimming at V came to 7 bases and at J to 0 bases, leaving 7 bases not matched to a gene. The CDR3 sequence is 16 residues long. The CDR3 region is CASKGTGGPSSYEQYF. As DNA, the CDR3 is TGTGCCAGTAAGGGGACAGGGGGCCCCAGCTCCTACGAGCAGTACTTC.

The chain recombines TRBV6-5 with TRBJ2-7, with 10 bases fitting TRBD1. Germline-derived CDR1 and CDR2 are MNHEY and SVGAGI. Germline trimming cut 2 bases from V and 4 bases from J; bases unmatched to any gene: 2. The CDR3 sequence is 14 residues long. CDR3 DNA sequence: TGTGCCAGCAGTTACGCGGACAGGGGGTACGAGCAGTACTTC. Translation gives CASSYADRGYEQYF.

The V gene is TRBV4-1, the J gene TRBJ2-1; 8 positions match TRBD2. Germline loops: CDR1 MGHRA, CDR2 YSYEKL. This CDR3 region has 16 residues. V shed 0 bases, J shed 11 bases, and the junction held 12 bases outside the gene matches. CDR3 coding DNA: TGCGCCAGCAGCCAAGATGTCAGCGGGAGTTTGGTGAAGCAGTTCTTC. Amino acid sequence: CASSQDVSGSLVKQFF.

This clone came up a few times. The chain recombines TRBV7-2 with TRBJ2-3, with D maybe TRBD2 (7 bases). The V end lost 4 bases, the J end lost 3 bases, and 14 bases lay between the germline ends. Germline values: CDR1 SGHTA, CDR2 FQGNSA. This CDR3 has 15 amino acids. CDR3 amino acids: CASSSTGGPTDTQYF. The CDR3 coding sequence is TGTGCCAGCAGCTCTACCGGGGGGCCGACAGATACGCAGTATTTT.

The rearrangement joins TRBV28 to TRBJ1-1; TRBD1 agrees at 8 bases. The CDR3 extends over 14 amino acids. Germline V gene lookup returns CDR1 MDHEN and CDR2 SYDVKM. The V gene end was trimmed by 2 bases and the J gene end by 5 bases; junction bases not matched to a gene: 4. CDR3 in amino acids: CASSLQGAGTEAFF. CDR3 sequence (DNA): TGTGCCAGCAGTTTACAGGGGGCTGGAACTGAAGCTTTCTTT.